Listed below are T cell receptor beta chains from one sample, sequenced in a study of cytomegalovirus exposure and HLA in healthy donors. The table came from immunoSEQ multiplex PCR; TCRdb's copy has only in-frame clones and leaves some out. The sample holds some 170,000 clones, approximately 86% seen once. The sample was PBMCs. The receptors were gathered from a man aged 25 to 40 in good health and CMV-seropositive. The CDR3 runs from the conserved cysteine through the conserved F or W. The D gene is left open where the match is weak. Clone size is shown for a subset of rows, as once, few, many or a class of expanded clone.

TRBJ1-2	TRBV6-1	NA	NA	TGTGCCAGCAGTGAGGACGGCTATGGCTACACCTTC	CASSEDGYGYTF
TRBJ2-5	TRBV10-3	TRBD2	NA	TGTGCCATCAAGCGGGAGGGCCATGAGACCCAGTACTTC	CAIKREGHETQYF
TRBJ2-2	TRBV7-9	NA	NA	TGTGCCAGCAGCTTATTCCAAACAGGGTACGCCGGGGAGCTGTTTTTT	CASSLFQTGYAGELFF
TRBJ1-4	TRBV5-6	NA	NA	TGTGCCAGCAGCCCGCCCCACAAAACAACTAATGAAAAACTGTTTTTT	CASSPPHKTTNEKLFF
TRBJ1-1	TRBV6-5	NA	NA	TGTGCCAGCAGTCGGGGAAGTTTGAACACTGAAGCTTTCTTT	CASSRGSLNTEAFF
TRBJ2-7	TRBV30	NA	NA	TGTGCCTGGAGTGTCAGTGAGCAGTACTTC	CAWSVSEQYF
TRBJ2-2	TRBV9	NA	NA	TGTGCCAGCAGCGCTTTTCCCGGGCCCCACACCGGGGAGCTGTTTTTT	CASSAFPGPHTGELFF
TRBJ2-2	TRBV9	NA	NA	TGTGCCAGCAGCGTAGATGACGGGGAGCTGTTTTTT	CASSVDDGELFF
TRBJ1-4	TRBV6-6	NA	NA	TGTGCCAGCACCCACGGGGGGGTGGGTAATGAAAAACTGTTTTTT	CASTHGGVGNEKLFF
TRBJ2-2	TRBV9	NA	NA	TGTGCCAGCAGCGTAGCGGGCAACACCGGGGAGCTGTTTTTT	CASSVAGNTGELFF
TRBJ1-3	TRBV5-1	NA	once	TGCGCCAGCAGCTTGGCCGGCTCTAAATTTGGAAACACCATATATTTT	CASSLAGSKFGNTIYF
TRBJ2-1	TRBV7-9	TRBD2	NA	TGTGCCAGCAGCTACTCACTAGCGGGGGGGCTGCCTGAGCAGTTCTTC	CASSYSLAGGLPEQFF
TRBJ2-7	TRBV4-1	NA	few	TGCGCCAGCAGCCAAGAGACAAGTTACGAGCAGTACTTC	CASSQETSYEQYF
TRBJ2-6	TRBV27	NA	once	TGTGCCAGCAGTTCGTCTCCAGGGGACGGGTCTGGGGCCAACGTCCTGACTTTC	CASSSSPGDGSGANVLTF
TRBJ1-1	TRBV6-4	NA	NA	TGTGCCAGCAGTGACTCGGGGGTCGCTTTCTTT	CASSDSGVAFF
TRBJ1-4	TRBV15	NA	NA	TGTGCCACCAGCAGAGCAGGGTTTAATGAAAAACTGTTTTTT	CATSRAGFNEKLFF
TRBJ2-1	TRBV27	NA	NA	TGTGCCAGCTCTCTCGGGGGGTTGGGGGCATATGAGCAGTTCTTC	CASSLGGLGAYEQFF
TRBJ2-7	TRBV30	NA	NA	TGTGCCTGGAAACCCTACTCCTACGAGCAGTACTTC	CAWKPYSYEQYF
TRBJ1-3	TRBV7-2	NA	NA	TGTGCCAGCAGCTTGGGTGGGGCGGGAAACACCATATATTTT	CASSLGGAGNTIYF
TRBJ2-7	TRBV19	TRBD2	NA	TGTGCCAGTAGTGTTACTAGCGGGACCCTCTCCGAGCAGTACTTC	CASSVTSGTLSEQYF
TRBJ1-2	TRBV7-2	TRBD1	NA	TGTGCCAGCAGCCGCGTTGGCGCACGACAGGGGGGTACCTATGGCTACACCTTC	CASSRVGARQGGTYGYTF
TRBJ1-5	TRBV29-1	NA	NA	TGCAGCGTTAAAGAAGCAAATCAGCCCCAGCATTTT	CSVKEANQPQHF
TRBJ1-2	TRBV11-1	NA	few	TGTGCCAGCAGCTTGCCTCAGGCACCAGAGGGCTACACCTTC	CASSLPQAPEGYTF
TRBJ2-5	TRBV6-5	NA	NA	TGTGCCAGCAGGGCGTCAGGGCTTTCTGGGACCCAGTACTTC	CASRASGLSGTQYF
TRBJ2-7	TRBV6-6	TRBD2	NA	TGTGCCAGCAGTCTAGCGGGTGAAGGGGAGCAGTACTTC	CASSLAGEGEQYF
TRBJ2-7	TRBV5-1	NA	NA	TGCGCCAGCAGCTTGTACGGGACTGACTCCTACGAGCAGTACTTC	CASSLYGTDSYEQYF
TRBJ2-3	TRBV11-3	NA	NA	TGTGCCAGCAGTTCGGAGCAGGAAGATACGCAGTATTTT	CASSSEQEDTQYF
TRBJ2-7	TRBV7-2	NA	few	TGTGCCAGCAGCTTAGTGGGAGAGCAGTACTTC	CASSLVGEQYF
TRBJ1-1	TRBV6-5	TRBD1	NA	TGTGCCAGCGGATGGGACAGCTTGAACACTGAAGCTTTCTTT	CASGWDSLNTEAFF
TRBJ1-3	TRBV12-5	NA	NA	TGTGCTAGTGGCGGAAGCTCTGGAAACACCATATATTTT	CASGGSSGNTIYF
TRBJ1-3	TRBV6-6	TRBD1	NA	TGTGCCAGCAGACGGGGGCAGGGGGCGACCACCATATATTTT	CASRRGQGATTIYF
TRBJ1-1	TRBV28	NA	NA	TGTGCCAGCCGGCCGGAGGGGAAGTTTTACACTGAAGCTTTCTTT	CASRPEGKFYTEAFF
TRBJ2-3	TRBV12-5	NA	NA	TGTGCTAGTGGTTTGCTAGTCCTAACTTTGGATACGCAGTATTTT	CASGLLVLTLDTQYF
TRBJ2-1	TRBV11-2	TRBD2	NA	TGTGCCAGCAGAGGTAGACTAGCGAGGAATGAGCAGTTCTTC	CASRGRLARNEQFF
TRBJ2-7	TRBV5-4	TRBD2	NA	TGTGCCAGCAGCTCTAAGGCTAGCGGGAGTGTAACTCAGCAGTACTTC	CASSSKASGSVTQQYF
TRBJ1-5	TRBV30	NA	once	TGTGCCTGGAGTGAGGGTTACGTGCAGCCCCAGCATTTT	CAWSEGYVQPQHF
TRBJ1-2	TRBV27	TRBD1	NA	TGTGCCAGCAGTTTATTCGGACAGGGGAACCCTAACTATGGCTACACCTTC	CASSLFGQGNPNYGYTF
TRBJ2-3	TRBV18	TRBD2	NA	TGTGCCAGCTCACAGAAACCTAGCGGGATCCTTCTCACAGATACGCAGTATTTT	CASSQKPSGILLTDTQYF
TRBJ1-2	TRBV4-1	NA	NA	TGCGCCAGCAGCCCGAAGTCAGGTGGAGGCTATGGCTACACCTTC	CASSPKSGGGYGYTF
TRBJ2-3	TRBV9	TRBD1	NA	TGTGCCAGCAGCGTAGTTGGGACAGGGAGGTCAGATACGCAGTATTTT	CASSVVGTGRSDTQYF
TRBJ1-4	TRBV15	NA	NA	TGTGCCACCAGCCTGCCTCACACACCAACTAATGAAAAACTGTTTTTT	CATSLPHTPTNEKLFF
TRBJ2-7	TRBV6-5	NA	NA	TGTGCCAGCAGTTACAGGGGTAGCTCCTACGAGCAGTACTTC	CASSYRGSSYEQYF
TRBJ1-2	TRBV7-3	TRBD1	NA	TGTGCCAGCAGCTTAACGACAGGGAGTGGCTACACCTTC	CASSLTTGSGYTF
TRBJ2-2	TRBV2	TRBD1	NA	TGTGCCAGCAGTGAATGGGCAGGGGGTCCCGGGGAGCTGTTTTTT	CASSEWAGGPGELFF
TRBJ2-7	TRBV5-1	TRBD1	NA	TGCGCCAGCAGCTTACCCGGGACAGGGGCTAGAACCTACGAGCAGTACTTC	CASSLPGTGARTYEQYF
TRBJ1-1	TRBV7-2	NA	NA	TGTGCCAGCAGTCCGCTGGGGGGGACTGAAGCTTTCTTT	CASSPLGGTEAFF
TRBJ2-7	TRBV11-3	TRBD1	NA	TGTGCCAGCAGCTTTGACAGGGGGCTATCCGGGTTCGAGCAGTACTTC	CASSFDRGLSGFEQYF
TRBJ1-4	TRBV4-1	NA	once	TGCGCCAGCAGCAATGGGGCGCAACTGTTTTTT	CASSNGAQLFF
TRBJ2-5	TRBV7-6	NA	NA	TGTGCCAGCAGCCAGGACAGTCTCGAAGGGACCCAGTACTTC	CASSQDSLEGTQYF
TRBJ2-1	TRBV19	NA	NA	TGTGCCAGTAGTCCCGGCCAAAGACATCAGTTCTTC	CASSPGQRHQFF
TRBJ1-2	TRBV9	NA	NA	TGTGCCAGCAGCTCCGGGGACACCCACACCTTC	CASSSGDTHTF
TRBJ1-6	TRBV27	TRBD1	NA	TGTGCCAGCACCCCCGGGACAGGTACTTCACCCCTCCACTTT	CASTPGTGTSPLHF
TRBJ2-7	TRBV9	NA	NA	TGTGCCAGCAGCGTGGGGCAGAGGACCTACGAGCAGTACTTC	CASSVGQRTYEQYF
TRBJ1-1	TRBV28	NA	NA	TGTGCCAGCAAGAGCGATAGGACTGAAGCTTTCTTT	CASKSDRTEAFF
TRBJ2-7	TRBV5-6	NA	NA	TGTGCCAGCAGCTTGGCGCCGGGGGCCTACGAGCAGTACTTC	CASSLAPGAYEQYF
TRBJ2-4	TRBV13	TRBD2	few	TGTGCCAGCAGCCCGGAGCGGGGCGTTCAGTACTTC	CASSPERGVQYF
TRBJ1-2	TRBV5-6	NA	NA	TGTGCCAGCAGCGGGTCCTATGGCTACACCTTC	CASSGSYGYTF
TRBJ2-7	TRBV15	TRBD1	NA	TGTGCCACCAGCAGAGGTAGGGACAGGGGCCTCTCCTACGAGCAGTACTTC	CATSRGRDRGLSYEQYF
TRBJ1-1	TRBV30	NA	NA	TGTGCCTGGGCCGCGGACAGAAACACTGAAGCTTTCTTT	CAWAADRNTEAFF
TRBJ2-7	TRBV4-1	NA	NA	TGCGCCAGCAGCCAACCCCTGGAGGGTTACGAGCAGTACTTC	CASSQPLEGYEQYF